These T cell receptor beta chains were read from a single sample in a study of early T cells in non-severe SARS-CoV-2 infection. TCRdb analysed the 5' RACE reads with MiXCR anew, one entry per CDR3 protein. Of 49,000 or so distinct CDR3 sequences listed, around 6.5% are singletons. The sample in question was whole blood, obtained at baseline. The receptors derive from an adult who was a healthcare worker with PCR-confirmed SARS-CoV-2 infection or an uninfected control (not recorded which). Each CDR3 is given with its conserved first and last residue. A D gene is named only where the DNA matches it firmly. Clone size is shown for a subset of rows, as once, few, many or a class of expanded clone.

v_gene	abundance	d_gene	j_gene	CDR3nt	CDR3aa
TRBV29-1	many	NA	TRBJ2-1	TGCAGCGTTCCCCCAGGGAAGGACTGGGAATCCTACAATGAGCAGTTCTTC	CSVPPGKDWESYNEQFF
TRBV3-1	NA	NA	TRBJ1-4	TGTGCCAGCAGCCAAGGGGCGGGCATGAATGAAAAACTGTTTTTT	CASSQGAGMNEKLFF
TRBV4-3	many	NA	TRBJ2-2	TGCGCCAGCAGCCAAGATCATTGGTTCAATACCGGGGAGCTGTTTTTT	CASSQDHWFNTGELFF
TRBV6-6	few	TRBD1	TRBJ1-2	TGTGCCAGCAGTTACTCGTGGACAGGGGGACTGAACTATGGCTACACCTTC	CASSYSWTGGLNYGYTF
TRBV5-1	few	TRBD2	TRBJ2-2	TGCGCCAGCAGCCAGGTCGGTGACACTGGACTAGCGGGGTCCACCGGGGAGCTGTTTTTT	CASSQVGDTGLAGSTGELFF
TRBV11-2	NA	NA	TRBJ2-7	TGTGCCAGCAGCCCCTCGTCCGAGCAGTACTTC	CASSPSSEQYF
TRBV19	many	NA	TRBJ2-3	TGTGCCAGTAGTATAGGACAGACTAGCACAGATACGCAGTATTTT	CASSIGQTSTDTQYF
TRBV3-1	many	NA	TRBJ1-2	TGTGCCAGCAGCCAGCCCGGTGGGGTAGACTATGGCTACACCTTC	CASSQPGGVDYGYTF
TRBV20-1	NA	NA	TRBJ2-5	TGCAGTGCTCAGCGGAGCACCAAAGAGACCCAGTACTTC	CSAQRSTKETQYF
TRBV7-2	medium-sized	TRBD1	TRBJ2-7	TGTGCCAGCAGCCCGGCCGGGACAGGGAGGAACGAGCAGTACTTC	CASSPAGTGRNEQYF
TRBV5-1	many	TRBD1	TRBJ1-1	TGCGCCAGCAGCTTAGGGACAGTAACTGAAGCTTTCTTT	CASSLGTVTEAFF
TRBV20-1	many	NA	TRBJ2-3	TGCAGTGCTTTTCTGGGGGGAACAGATACGCAGTATTTT	CSAFLGGTDTQYF
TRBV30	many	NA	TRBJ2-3	TGTGCCTGGAGTGGGGGGCTCCAATACACAGATACGCAGTATTTT	CAWSGGLQYTDTQYF
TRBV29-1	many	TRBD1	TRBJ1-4	TGCAGCGTCCCAACCGGGACAGGGGGGATCAACGGAAATGAAAAACTGTTTTTT	CSVPTGTGGINGNEKLFF
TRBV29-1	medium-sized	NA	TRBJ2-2	TGCAGCGTGTGGGCAGGGGCCGTTTCCGGGGAGCTGTTTTTT	CSVWAGAVSGELFF
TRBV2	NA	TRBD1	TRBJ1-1	TGTGCCAGCAGTTCACAGGGGGCTGTCACTGAAGCTTTCTTT	CASSSQGAVTEAFF
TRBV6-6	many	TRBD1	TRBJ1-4	TGTGCCAGCAGCCTTACCAGGGGGCGCAGTGAAAAACTGTTTTTT	CASSLTRGRSEKLFF
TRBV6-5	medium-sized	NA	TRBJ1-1	TGTGCCAGCAGTTACGGCTCAAGAATTAACACTGAAGCTTTCTTT	CASSYGSRINTEAFF
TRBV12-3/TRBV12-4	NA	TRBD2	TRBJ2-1	TGTGCCAGCAGTCCCAGGACTAGCGGGGGGAAGGAGCAGTTCTTC	CASSPRTSGGKEQFF
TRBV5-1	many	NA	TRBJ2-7	TGCGCCAGCAGCACATCTACCGAGCAGTACTTC	CASSTSTEQYF
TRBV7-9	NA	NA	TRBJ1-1	TGTGCCAGCAGCTTTGTGTTTGGGGCTGAAGCTTTCTTT	CASSFVFGAEAFF
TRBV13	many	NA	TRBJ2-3	TGTGCCAGCAGCTCCGCCGGCGGCAGAGCAGATACGCAGTATTTT	CASSSAGGRADTQYF
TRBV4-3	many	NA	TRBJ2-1	TGCGCCAGCAGCCAAGGGCAGGCGTGGGACAATGAGCAGTTCTTC	CASSQGQAWDNEQFF
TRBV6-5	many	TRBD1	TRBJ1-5	TGTGCCAGCAGCTCGGGCAGGGGGGTACATCAGCCCCAGCATTTT	CASSSGRGVHQPQHF
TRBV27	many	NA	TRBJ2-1	TGTGCCAGCATGTGGAAGGGGGTGGGTGAGCAGTTCTTC	CASMWKGVGEQFF
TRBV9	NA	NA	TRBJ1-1	TGTGCCAGCAGCGCGGACGGCGGGAACAAGGAAGCTTTCTTT	CASSADGGNKEAFF
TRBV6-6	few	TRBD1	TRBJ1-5	TGTGCCAGCAGTTCGACAGGGAGGCTTCGAGGCAATCAGCCCCAGCATTTT	CASSSTGRLRGNQPQHF
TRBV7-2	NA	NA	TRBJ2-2	TGTGCCAGCAGCCGCTCGCGGTCGGGGGAGCTGTTTTTT	CASSRSRSGELFF
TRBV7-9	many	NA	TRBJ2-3	TGTGCCAGCAGCCGAGTAGGAACAGATACGCAGTATTTT	CASSRVGTDTQYF
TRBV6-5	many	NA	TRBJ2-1	TGTGCCAGCAGTAGGACGGTGTACAATGAGCAGTTCTTC	CASSRTVYNEQFF
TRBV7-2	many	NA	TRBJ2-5	TGTGCCAGCAGCTCCGACCATGGGGAGACCCAGTACTTC	CASSSDHGETQYF
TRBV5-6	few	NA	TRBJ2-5	TGTGCCAGCAGCACAGCACCGGACACGACCCAGTACTTC	CASSTAPDTTQYF
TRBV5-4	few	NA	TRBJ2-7	TGTGCCAGCAGTTCCGCGGCGGGGTCCCTTCACGAGCAGTACTTC	CASSSAAGSLHEQYF